The clone carrying this TCR beta chain appeared a few times. Its antigen remains unidentified. A read error may account for a junction end that differs from germline. The CDR3 is 11 amino acids. This specimen belongs to a study of identical twins. General study results and limits: Modeled out-of-frame TCR alpha sharing in monozygotic twins fell below observed levels. The abundant beta clonotypes from cord blood had fewer insertions, and memory repertoires had none of this.

A template switching step contributed a universal primer site, while unique molecular identifiers were present in the cDNA. One entry per CDR3 protein results from TCRdb running MiXCR on the 5' RACE reads. Of about 220,000 distinct CDR3 sequences listed, about 7.5% are singletons. This sample was shared with a second study, whose subject was yellow fever vaccine responses in identical twins.

Input material: CD8+ T cells sorted from blood. The chain links TRBV12-3 or TRBV12-4 to TRBJ2-5, with D perhaps matching TRBD1 (6 bases). This TCR was recovered from a woman under 30 in good health. In DNA, the CDR3 is TGTGCCAGCAGGACAGGTCTTGCAATGAACTTC. Residues: CASRTGLAMNF.